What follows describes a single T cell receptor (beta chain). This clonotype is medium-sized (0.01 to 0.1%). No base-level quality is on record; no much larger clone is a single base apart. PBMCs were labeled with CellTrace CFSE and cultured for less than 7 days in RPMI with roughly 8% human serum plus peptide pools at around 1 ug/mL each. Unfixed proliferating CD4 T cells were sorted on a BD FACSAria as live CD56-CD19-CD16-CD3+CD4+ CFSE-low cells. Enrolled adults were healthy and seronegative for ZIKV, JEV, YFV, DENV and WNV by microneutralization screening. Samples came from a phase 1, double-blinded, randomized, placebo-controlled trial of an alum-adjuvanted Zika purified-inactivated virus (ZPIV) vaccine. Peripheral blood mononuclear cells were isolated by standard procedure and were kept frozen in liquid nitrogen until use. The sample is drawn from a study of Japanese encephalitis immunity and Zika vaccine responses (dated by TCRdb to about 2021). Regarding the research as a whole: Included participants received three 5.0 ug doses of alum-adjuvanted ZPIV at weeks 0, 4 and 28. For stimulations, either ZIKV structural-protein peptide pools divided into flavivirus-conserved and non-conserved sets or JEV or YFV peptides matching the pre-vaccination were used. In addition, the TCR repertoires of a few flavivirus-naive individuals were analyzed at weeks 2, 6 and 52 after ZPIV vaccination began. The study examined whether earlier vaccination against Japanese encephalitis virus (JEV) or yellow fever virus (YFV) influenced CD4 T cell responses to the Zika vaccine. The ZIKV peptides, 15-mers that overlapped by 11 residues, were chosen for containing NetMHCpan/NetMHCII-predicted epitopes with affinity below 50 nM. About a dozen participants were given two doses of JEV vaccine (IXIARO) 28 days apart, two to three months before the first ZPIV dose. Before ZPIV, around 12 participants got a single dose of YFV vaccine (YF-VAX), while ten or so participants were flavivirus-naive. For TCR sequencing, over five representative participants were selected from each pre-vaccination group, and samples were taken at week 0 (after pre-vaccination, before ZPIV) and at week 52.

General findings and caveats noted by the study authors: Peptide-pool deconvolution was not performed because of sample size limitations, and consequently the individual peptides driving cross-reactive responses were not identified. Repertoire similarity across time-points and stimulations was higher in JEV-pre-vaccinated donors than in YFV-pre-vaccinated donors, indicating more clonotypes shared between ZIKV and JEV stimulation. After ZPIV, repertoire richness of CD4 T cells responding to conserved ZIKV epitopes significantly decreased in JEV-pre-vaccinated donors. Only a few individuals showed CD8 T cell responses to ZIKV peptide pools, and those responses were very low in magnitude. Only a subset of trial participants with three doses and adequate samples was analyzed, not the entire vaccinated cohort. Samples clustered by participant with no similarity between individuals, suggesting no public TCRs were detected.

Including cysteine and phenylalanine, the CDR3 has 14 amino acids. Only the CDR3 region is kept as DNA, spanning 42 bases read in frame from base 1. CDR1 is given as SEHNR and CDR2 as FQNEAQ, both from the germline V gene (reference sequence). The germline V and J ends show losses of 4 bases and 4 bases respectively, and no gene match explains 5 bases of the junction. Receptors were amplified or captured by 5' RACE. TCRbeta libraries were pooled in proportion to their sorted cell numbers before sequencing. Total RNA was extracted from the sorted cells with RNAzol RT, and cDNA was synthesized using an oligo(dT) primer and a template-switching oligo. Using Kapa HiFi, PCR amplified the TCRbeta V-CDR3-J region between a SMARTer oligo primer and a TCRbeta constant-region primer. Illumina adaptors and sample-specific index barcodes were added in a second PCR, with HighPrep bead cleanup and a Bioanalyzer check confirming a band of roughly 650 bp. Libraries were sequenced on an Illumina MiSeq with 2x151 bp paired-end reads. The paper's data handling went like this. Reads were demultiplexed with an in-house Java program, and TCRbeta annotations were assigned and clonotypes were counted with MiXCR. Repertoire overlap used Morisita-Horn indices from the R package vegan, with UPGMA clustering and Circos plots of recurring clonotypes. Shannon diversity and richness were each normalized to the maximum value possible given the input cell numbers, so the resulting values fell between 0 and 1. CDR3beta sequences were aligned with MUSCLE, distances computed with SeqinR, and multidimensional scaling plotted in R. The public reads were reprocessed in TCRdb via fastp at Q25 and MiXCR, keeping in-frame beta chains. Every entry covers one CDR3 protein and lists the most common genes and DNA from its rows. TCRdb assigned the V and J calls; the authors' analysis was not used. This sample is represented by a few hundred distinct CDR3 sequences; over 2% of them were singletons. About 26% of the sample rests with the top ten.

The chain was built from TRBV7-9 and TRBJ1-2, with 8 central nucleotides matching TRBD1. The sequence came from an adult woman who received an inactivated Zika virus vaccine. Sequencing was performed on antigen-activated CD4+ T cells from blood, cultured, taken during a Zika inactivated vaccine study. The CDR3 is CASSSQGAGYGYTF. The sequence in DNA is TGTGCCAGCAGCTCGCAGGGGGCAGGCTATGGCTACACCTTC.